The source of this TCR beta chain is a study of T cells in Graves' hyperthyroidism and ophthalmopathy. About the study: Any treatment followed the collection of peripheral blood at initial diagnosis. Whole-study results and caveats: Blood also carried most thyroid clonotypes expanded above 0.001.

CDR1 is SGHTA and CDR2 is FQGTGA in the germline V gene. V lost 5 bases to trimming and J lost 4 bases; unmatched junction nucleotides: 7. This CDR3 has 15 amino acids. RNA transcripts were the template for amplifying TCR beta CDR3 regions. A first-round RT-PCR of the TCR CDR3 used the HTBI primer set. TCRdb re-analysed the multiplex PCR reads in MiXCR, keeping a single row per CDR3 protein. Of approximately 640,000 distinct CDR3 sequences in the sample, around 15% are singletons; the top ten hold 3.5% to 4%. Notes on this clonotype: The target antigen is unknown.

Patients were aged 18 to 65, had disease duration under 2 months, and had newly diagnosed hyperthyroidism. The diagnostic basis comprised clinical symptoms, serum thyroxine and TRAb, thyroid ultrasound and orbital computed tomography. The sequenced sample consisted of blood. This chain links TRBV7-3 with TRBJ1-4; 7 bases match TRBD1. This TCR derives from a woman aged 30 to 39 with Graves' hyperthyroidism. CDR3 sequence reads: CASSPLDRDNEKLFF. CDR3 bases: TGTGCCAGCAGCCCCCTCGACAGGGATAATGAAAAACTGTTTTTT.